This is a list of T cell receptor beta chains from one sample in a study of Ad26.COV2.S vaccination and SARS-CoV-2 variants. TCRdb keeps only in-frame clones here, not all; method: immunoSEQ multiplex PCR. This table holds about 390,000 clones, over 80% found once. The sample in question was peripheral blood, obtained in a trial of Ad26.COV2.S vaccine versus placebo. These receptors all come from a person aged 18-60 years who received the Ad26.COV2.S COVID-19 vaccine or a placebo. Each CDR3 is given with its conserved first and last residue. Fields, in order: clone size, J gene, V gene, D gene, CDR3 protein, CDR3 DNA. The D gene is left open where the match is weak. The size of a clone is reported for some rows only, either as once, few or many, or as a class for expanded clones.

. TRBJ1-2 TRBV6-5 . CASSYGGYGYTF TGTGCCAGCAGTTATGGAGGGTACGGCTACACCTTC
. TRBJ2-5 TRBV29-1 TRBD1 CSVGVPGRGTLGETQYF TGCAGCGTTGGGGTCCCCGGCAGGGGGACCTTGGGAGAGACCCAGTACTTC
once TRBJ1-6 TRBV6-2/TRBV6-3 . CASSYSNRQEESGNSPLHF TGTGCCAGCAGTTACTCGAACAGGCAGGAGGAATCGGGTAATTCACCCCTCCACTTT
once TRBJ1-2 TRBV19 . CASSQGEIYGYTF TGTGCCAGTAGCCAAGGGGAGATTTATGGCTACACCTTC
. TRBJ2-3 TRBV3-1/TRBV3-2 TRBD2 CASSQSLAGGNTQYF TGTGCCAGCAGCCAATCCCTAGCGGGGGGGAATACGCAGTATTTT
. TRBJ2-1 TRBV4-3 . CASSQDLGGYEQFF TGCGCCAGCAGCCAAGATCTAGGGGGGTATGAGCAGTTCTTC
. TRBJ2-5 TRBV7-9 TRBD1 CASSLGTGEWETQYF TGTGCCAGCAGCTTAGGGACAGGGGAGTGGGAGACCCAGTACTTC
. TRBJ2-2 TRBV7-9 . CASSLRNTGELFF TGTGCCAGCAGCTTAAGGAACACCGGGGAGCTGTTTTTT
. TRBJ1-2 TRBV9 . CASSVRSEGGYTF TGTGCCAGCAGCGTACGGTCAGAGGGTGGCTACACCTTC
. TRBJ1-2 TRBV4-3 . CASSQEPANYGYTF TGCGCCAGCAGCCAAGAACCGGCTAACTATGGCTACACCTTC
. TRBJ1-1 TRBV7-2 . CASSLSGYTEAFF TGTGCCAGCAGCTTATCAGGGTACACTGAAGCTTTCTTT
. TRBJ1-1 TRBV28 TRBD1 CASTRDRASEAFF TGTGCCAGCACCAGGGACAGGGCAAGTGAAGCTTTCTTT
. TRBJ2-6 TRBV2 . CASKGGSGANVLTF TGTGCCAGCAAGGGGGGCTCTGGGGCCAACGTCCTGACTTTC
. TRBJ2-7 TRBV7-2 . CASSFGPTYEQYF TGTGCCAGCAGCTTCGGACCTACCTACGAGCAGTACTTC
. TRBJ2-2 TRBV7-9 . CASSFSAYLRGELFF TGTGCCAGCAGCTTTTCCGCCTATCTCAGGGGGGAGCTGTTTTTT
. TRBJ2-1 TRBV4-1 TRBD2 CASSQDLGSGGKQFF TGCGCCAGCAGCCAAGATCTCGGTAGCGGGGGGAAGCAGTTCTTC
. TRBJ1-6 TRBV27 . CASSLLEGWALHF TGTGCCAGCAGTTTATTGGAGGGGTGGGCCCTCCACTTT
. TRBJ2-3 TRBV30 . CASKRVQDTQYF TGTGCCTCAAAGCGGGTCCAAGATACGCAGTATTTT
. TRBJ2-7 TRBV6-5 . CASSYSYLDSVYEQYF TGTGCCAGCAGTTACTCGTATCTGGACAGCGTCTACGAGCAGTACTTC
. TRBJ1-2 TRBV7-9 . CASSPALNYGYTF TGTGCCAGCAGCCCGGCACTCAACTATGGCTACACCTTC
. TRBJ1-6 TRBV28 TRBD1 CASRQGARNSPLHF TGTGCCAGCCGACAGGGGGCGCGTAATTCACCCCTCCACTTT
. TRBJ2-5 TRBV30 TRBD2 CAALAGGVAETQYF TGTGCCGCCCTAGCGGGGGGGGTCGCGGAGACCCAGTACTTC
. TRBJ1-2 TRBV6-5 TRBD1 CASRSGTGSFSYTF TGTGCCAGCAGATCCGGGACAGGGAGTTTTAGCTACACCTTC
. TRBJ1-1 TRBV10-1 . CASSDPAHNTEAFF TGCGCCAGCAGTGACCCGGCGCACAACACTGAAGCTTTCTTT
. TRBJ1-2 TRBV12-3/TRBV12-4 . CASSKREYYGYTF TGTGCCAGCAGCAAACGGGAGTACTATGGCTACACCTTC
. TRBJ2-2 TRBV7-2 TRBD2 CASSLHGLGTRNTGELFF TGTGCCAGCAGCTTACACGGATTGGGGACTAGAAACACCGGGGAGCTGTTTTTT
. TRBJ1-2 TRBV4-3 . CASSRIVGARTAF TGCGCCAGCAGCCGGATTGTCGGCGCAAGGACAGCCTTC
. TRBJ2-1 TRBV7-2 TRBD2 CASSSRAGTSGVSGQFF TGTGCCAGCAGCTCTCGAGCTGGGACTAGCGGGGTCTCGGGGCAGTTCTTC
. TRBJ1-2 TRBV5-6 . CASSGGGRWHGYTF TGTGCCAGCAGCGGAGGAGGGAGGTGGCATGGCTACACCTTC
. TRBJ1-2 TRBV19 . CASSSGFGYTF TGTGCCAGTAGTTCAGGGTTCGGCTACACCTTC
. TRBJ2-5 TRBV5-6 . CASSLDLKETQYF TGTGCCAGCAGCTTGGACCTTAAAGAGACCCAGTACTTC
. TRBJ2-1 TRBV5-1 . CASSFGGRSSYNEQFF TGCGCCAGCAGCTTCGGGGGGCGATCCTCCTACAATGAGCAGTTCTTC
. TRBJ2-7 TRBV19 . CASSGQIYEQYF TGTGCCAGTAGTGGACAGATCTACGAGCAGTACTTC
. TRBJ1-2 TRBV20-1 . CSASLGGRGYGYTF TGCAGTGCTAGTCTGGGGGGCCGAGGGTATGGCTACACCTTC